These 20 T cell receptor beta chains came from one sample sequenced in a study of blood T cell repertoires in COVID-19. Data came from immunoSEQ multiplex PCR; TCRdb stores just in-frame clones and leaves some out. The repertoire holds almost 250,000 clones, with 85% as singletons. The sequencing sample was made of PBMCs or T cells enriched from blood (not recorded which). The receptors shown here come from a woman aged 45-65 years with acute COVID-19.

This rearrangement joins TRBV11-2 to TRBJ1-6; 9 bases line up with TRBD1. This CDR3 contains 15 residues. V dropped 5 bases and J dropped 8; count of bases not matched to a gene: 7. The germline V gene has CDR1 SGHAT and CDR2 FQNNGV. CDR3 residues: CASSPGTGMDSPLHF. The CDR3 bases are TGTGCCAGCAGCCCCGGGACAGGGATGGATTCACCCCTCCACTTT.

The chain links TRBV7-2 to TRBJ1-1; no clear D gene. Germline values: CDR1 SGHTA, CDR2 FQGNSA. Trimming removed 5 bases at V and 3 bases at J, with 10 bases between. CDR3 length equals 13 residues. The CDR3 nucleotides read TGTGCCAGCAGCGAACCACGGGACACTGAAGCTTTCTTT. Its translation is CASSEPRDTEAFF. Supplemented by reference TRBV7-2 and TRBJ1-1, the full variable domain reads GAGVSQSPSNKVTEKGKDVELRCDPISGHTALYWYRQSLGQGLEFLIYFQGNSAPDKSGLPSDRFSAERTGGSVSTLTIQRTQQEDSAVYLCASSEPRDTEAFFGQGTRLTVV.

This clone was seen a few times. The rearrangement joins TRBV2 to TRBJ1-1; D not resolved. CDR1 is SNHLY, CDR2 FYNNEI, per germline. The CDR3 is 11 amino acids. The ends were cut back, 7 bases at V and 7 bases at J, with 10 bases in the middle. The DNA of the CDR3 is TGTGCCAGCATCCAGGCCGTTGAAGCTTTCTTT. Protein sequence: CASIQAVEAFF.

This chain connects TRBV11-2 to TRBJ1-6; D is possibly TRBD1 (5 bases). Looked up from germline, CDR1 is SGHAT and CDR2 is FQNNGV. Trimming removed 6 bases from V and 9 bases from J, with 12 bases in between. The CDR3 loop spans 13 amino acids. CDR3 region: CASRWQGGSPLHF. Written as DNA, the CDR3 is TGTGCCAGCAGATGGCAGGGTGGTTCACCCCTCCACTTT.

The chain uses TRBV9 and TRBJ1-1, with a possible D match to TRBD1 (5 bases). There are 14 residues in the CDR3. Germline loops: CDR1 SGDLS, CDR2 YYNGEE. V was shortened by 2 bases and J by 1 base, with 9 bases between the two germline ends. The CDR3 DNA reads TGTGCCAGCAGCGTGGTAGGGGCGAACACTGAAGCTTTCTTT. Translated, it gives CASSVVGANTEAFF.

The J gene is TRBJ2-7, the V gene TRBV7-6; the match to TRBD2 covers 16 bases. The CDR3 length is 16 residues. The ends lost 5 bases at V and 6 bases at J; junction bases unmatched: 7. Per the germline V gene, CDR1 is SGHVS and CDR2 is FNYEAQ. CDR3 loop: CASSKGLAGGLGEQYF. CDR3 DNA sequence: TGTGCCAGCAGCAAGGGACTAGCGGGGGGGCTGGGCGAGCAGTACTTC. The full variable domain, with the rest looked up from reference TRBV7-6 and TRBJ2-7, is GAGVSQSPRYKVTKRGQDVALRCDPISGHVSLYWYRQALGQGPEFLTYFNYEAQQDKSGLPNDRFSAERPEGSISTLTIQRTEQRDSAMYRCASSKGLAGGLGEQYFGPGTRLTVT.

This clone showed up just once. The chain couples TRBV19 to TRBJ1-1; the D is unclear. This CDR3 contains 17 residues. Germline CDR1 LNHDA, CDR2 SQIVND (reference sequence). V lost 3 bases to trimming and J lost 1 base, with 18 bases between them. This chain's CDR3 is CASSIRAPGGQNTEAFF. CDR3 bases: TGTGCCAGTAGTATTCGGGCCCCCGGAGGGCAGAACACTGAAGCTTTCTTT.

A note on this clone: Other DNA sequences from this sample encode an identical CDR3 as well. This chain uses TRBV4-3 with TRBJ1-3, with D possibly matching TRBD1 (6 bases). CDR1 and CDR2 (germline): LGHNA, YSLEER. V was pared by 2 bases and J by 0 bases, with 11 bases between. The CDR3 extends over 16 amino acids. CDR3 coding DNA: TGCGCCAGCAGCCAATCGACAGGTAGCTCTGGAAACACCATATATTTT. Encoded protein: CASSQSTGSSGNTIYF.

The rearrangement links TRBV2 to TRBJ1-1; D might be TRBD1 (6 bases). The CDR3 totals 13 residues. CDR1 and CDR2 (germline): SNHLY, FYNNEI. The germline V and J ends were trimmed by 6 bases and 3 bases, with 11 bases remaining between them. CDR3 bases: TGTGCCAGCAGAACAGGGTCGTACACTGAAGCTTTCTTT. It yields the protein CASRTGSYTEAFF.

The chain is built from TRBV19 and TRBJ1-2; D is perhaps TRBD1 (6 bases). Per the germline V gene, CDR1 is LNHDA and CDR2 is SQIVND (reference sequence). V was pared by 4 bases and J by 7 bases, with 16 bases between. This CDR3 is 14 amino acids long. CDR3 amino acids: CASSKDSLGRGYTF. For the CDR3, the DNA is TGTGCCAGTAGTAAGGACAGCCTCGGGCGTGGCTACACCTTC.

The V call is TRBV5-1, the J call TRBJ1-2; D possibly corresponds to TRBD1 (5 bases). CDR1 and CDR2 from the germline V gene are SGHRS and YFSETQ. The CDR3 runs to 15 residues. V lost 6 bases and J lost 5, with 20 bases in between. In nucleotides, the CDR3 is TGCGCCAGCACTCGTGGGGGGATGGAAGGGTATGGCTACACCTTC. Its translation is CASTRGGMEGYGYTF.

The V call is TRBV5-6, the J call TRBJ2-3, with 11 bases fitting TRBD2. With 3 bases clipped from V and 0 bases from J, the junction kept 6 bases outside the gene matches. Germline assignment: CDR1 SGHDT and CDR2 YYEEEE. CDR3 length: 17 amino acids. The CDR3 nucleotides read TGTGCCAGCAGCTCGTACCGACTAGCGGGGAGCACAGATACGCAGTATTTT. Translating gives CASSSYRLAGSTDTQYF.

The genes are TRBV6-6 and TRBJ2-3; D not resolved. CDR1 MNHNY and CDR2 SVGAGI come from the germline V gene (reference sequence). Trimming took off 2 bases at V and 5 bases at J, with 5 bases between the two ends. The length of the CDR3 is 12 residues. CDR3 protein: CASSYPLDTQYF. The CDR3 region has the DNA TGTGCCAGCAGTTACCCGTTAGATACGCAGTATTTT.

This clone was seen just once. The chain uses TRBV6-5 and TRBJ2-7, with 7 bases that match TRBD2. This CDR3 comprises 16 residues. Germline V gene sequence: CDR1 MNHEY, CDR2 SVGAGI. V was pared by 2 bases and J by 0 bases, with 7 bases of the junction left unmatched. CDR3 amino acids: CASSYRLAESSYEQYF. DNA of the CDR3: TGTGCCAGCAGTTACCGACTAGCCGAAAGCTCCTACGAGCAGTACTTC.

About this clone itself: An end of the junction differs from the germline gene, which may be a read error. The rearrangement joins TRBV19 to TRBJ1-1, with D unresolved. This CDR3 has 13 residues. Germline V gives CDR1 LNHDA, CDR2 SQIVND (reference sequence). This CDR3 reads CASSFKADTEAFF. The CDR3 bases are TGTGCCAGTAGTTTCAAGGCAGACACGGAAGCTTTCTTT.

The chain recombines TRBV29-1 with TRBJ2-3; TRBD2 aligns across 8 bases. The CDR3 covers 16 residues. Per germline, CDR1 SQVTM and CDR2 ANQGSEA. V lost 2 bases, J lost 4 bases, and 11 bases stayed unmatched. As DNA, the CDR3 is TGCAGCGTTGAAAGGGGACTAGGGAACGGCGCAGATACGCAGTATTTT. Translating it yields CSVERGLGNGADTQYF.

This chain uses TRBV24-1 with TRBJ2-3, with 10 nucleotides matching TRBD1. This CDR3 has 16 amino acids. Per germline, CDR1 KGHDR and CDR2 SFDVKD. V shed 2 bases and J 6 bases; nucleotides not matched to a gene: 7. CDR3 sequence reads: CATSDSDRGMIDTQYF. The CDR3 DNA reads TGTGCCACCAGTGATTCGGACAGGGGGATGATCGATACGCAGTATTTT.

This sequence joins TRBV15 and TRBJ1-3; D is uncertain. Germline V lookup: CDR1 LNHNV, CDR2 YYDKDF (reference sequence). The CDR3 runs 14 residues. Trimming took 0 bases from V and 8 from J, leaving 11 bases between them. The CDR3 spells CATSRDPGADTIYF. The CDR3 DNA reads as TGTGCCACCAGCAGAGACCCCGGAGCGGACACCATATATTTT.

This clone was detected a few times. J is TRBJ2-4 and V is TRBV9; 9 bases match TRBD2. The V gene end was trimmed by 0 bases and the J gene end by 7 bases; junction bases not matched to a gene: 2. The length of the CDR3 is 14 residues. Germline CDR1 and CDR2: SGDLS and YYNGEE. This CDR3 reads CASSVASGGNIQYF. The CDR3 region has the DNA TGTGCCAGCAGCGTAGCGAGCGGGGGGAACATTCAGTACTTC. Complete variable domain (other parts from reference TRBV9 and TRBJ2-4): DSGVTQTPKHLITATGQRVTLRCSPRSGDLSVYWYQQSLDQGLQFLIQYYNGEERAKGNILERFSAQQFPDLHSELNLSSLELGDSALYFCASSVASGGNIQYFGAGTRLSVL.

The chain recombines TRBV6-2 or TRBV6-3 with TRBJ2-5, with 9 bases fitting TRBD2. Germline V lookup: CDR1 MNHEY, CDR2 SVGEGT. J gave up 3 bases and V 0 bases, and 5 bases lay outside the gene matches. The CDR3 loop spans 16 amino acids. The CDR3 loop is CASSYSPSGVKETQYF. The CDR3 nucleotides are TGTGCCAGCAGTTACTCCCCTAGCGGGGTAAAAGAGACCCAGTACTTC.